This T cell receptor (beta chain) was sequenced during a study of blood T cell repertoires in COVID-19. Study summary: Samples came from the United States, Italy and Spain, spanning acute and convalescent COVID-19. From T cells, B-cell-depleted T cells, or PBMCs came the material, which was cDNA or gDNA.

The CDR3 covers 18 residues. CDR1 SNHLY and CDR2 FYNNEI come from the germline V gene. Trimming removed 2 bases from V and 0 bases from J, with 17 bases in between. In the original workflow: Amplification of reference gene primers was used by the study to estimate nucleated cell counts. The data were produced by immunoSEQ multiplex PCR, yet TCRdb's version contains in-frame clones alone and is incomplete. The DNA was the basis for D and trimming; V, J and clone size are from that table. This table holds roughly 140,000 clones, around nine tenths found once. The origin of this receptor is a woman aged 70-85 years with acute or convalescent COVID-19. The chain has TRBV2 and TRBJ1-5, with TRBD1 as a possible D gene (6 bases). Input material: peripheral blood. CDR3 amino acids: CASSELGRGMDSNQPQHF. The CDR3 nucleotides read TGTGCCAGCAGTGAACTAGGGAGGGGGATGGATAGCAATCAGCCCCAGCATTTT. The full variable domain, rest sourced from reference TRBV2 and TRBJ1-5, is EPEVTQTPSHQVTQMGQEVILRCVPISNHLYFYWYRQILGQKVEFLVSFYNNEISEKSEIFDDQFSVERPDGSNFTLKIRSTKLEDSAMYFCASSELGRGMDSNQPQHFGDGTRLSIL.